This T cell receptor (beta chain) was sequenced in a study of CD8+CD57+ T cells in acquired aplastic anemia. TCR beta VDJ and CDR3 were profiled, and genomic DNA was the template. From the reads, TCRdb called clonotypes with MiXCR, one entry per CDR3 protein. Of about half a million distinct CDR3 sequences listed, about a third were seen once; the top ten hold 0.8% to 0.85%. Deletions cut 3 bases from V and 5 bases from J, with 11 bases between. The CDR3 totals 14 residues. Germline V gene data show CDR1 as ENHRY and CDR2 as SYGVKD. Patients chosen for sequencing had CD8+CD57+ cells that had expanded, as shown by flow cytometry. Ten or more counts support this clonotype.

The sequencing input was sorted CD4+, CD8+, or CD8+CD57+ T cells (not recorded which) from PBMCs. The clonotype was recovered from a human donor with aplastic anemia. The V gene is TRBV10-3, the J gene TRBJ1-5, with D possibly matching TRBD1 (6 bases). The CDR3 protein is CAISDEGDYQPQHF. CDR3 DNA: TGTGCCATCAGTGACGAGGGGGATTATCAGCCCCAGCATTTT.